The clone carrying this TCR beta chain turned up a few times. This entry is derived from a study of cytomegalovirus exposure and HLA in healthy donors. Researchers ran the PCR with 60 Vbeta and 13 Jbeta primers. Produced via immunoSEQ multiplex PCR; TCRdb's table is partial and in-frame only. The repertoire consists of 100,000 to 150,000 clones, with about 73% occurring once and the leading ten covering 4% to 5%. This TCR derives from a woman aged 45-60 years in good health and CMV-seropositive. The sample comprised PBMCs.

Here the CDR3 DNA reads TGTGCCAGCAGCTCCTCCTCACGGACCGGGGAGCTGTTTTTT. Translating it yields CASSSSSRTGELFF. The chain employs TRBV7-9 and TRBJ2-2, with D unclear. The germline CDR1 and CDR2 sequences are SEHNR and FQNEAQ (reference sequence). Trimming shortened V by 4 bases and J by 5 bases, and 11 bases separated the two germline ends. The CDR3 runs to 14 residues.